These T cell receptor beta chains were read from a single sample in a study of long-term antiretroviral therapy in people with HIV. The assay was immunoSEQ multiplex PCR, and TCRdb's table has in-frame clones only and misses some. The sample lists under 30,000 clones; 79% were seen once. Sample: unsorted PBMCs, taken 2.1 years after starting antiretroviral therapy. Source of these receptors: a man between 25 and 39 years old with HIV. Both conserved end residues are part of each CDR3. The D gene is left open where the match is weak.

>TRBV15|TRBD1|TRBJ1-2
CATSSGQGPYGYTF
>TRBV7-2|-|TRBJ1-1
CASSPDGSVGTEAFF
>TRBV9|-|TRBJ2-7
CASSVAGGDRLYEQYF
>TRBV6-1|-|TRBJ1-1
CASSPPGSQAFF
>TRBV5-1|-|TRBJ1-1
CASSPTGVATEAFF
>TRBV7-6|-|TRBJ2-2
CASSHDLDSITGELFF
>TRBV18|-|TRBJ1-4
CASSYDRSGLFF
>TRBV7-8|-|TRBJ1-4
CASQIELNEKLFF
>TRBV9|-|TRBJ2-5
CASSVRGETQYF
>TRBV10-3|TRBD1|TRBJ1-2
CAISESPGQLNYGYTF
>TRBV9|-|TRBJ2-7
CASSADPGGEQYF
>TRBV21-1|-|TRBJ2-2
CASSSFPGQGWELFF
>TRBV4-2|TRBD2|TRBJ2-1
CASSQDKAGGYYEQFF
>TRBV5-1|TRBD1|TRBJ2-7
CASSSQQGTPYEQYF
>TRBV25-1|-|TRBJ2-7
CASSGTGPPYEQYF
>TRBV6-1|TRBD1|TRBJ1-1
CASRGGQGTRSGAFF
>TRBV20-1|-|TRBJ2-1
CSALRDYEQFF
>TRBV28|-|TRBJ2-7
CASSLPQGYEQYF
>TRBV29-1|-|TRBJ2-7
CSVFGEYEQYF
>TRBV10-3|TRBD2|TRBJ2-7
CAISETSGSYEQYF
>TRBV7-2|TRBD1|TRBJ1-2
CASSLQPTGGPSNYGYTF
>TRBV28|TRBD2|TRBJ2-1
CASSSGLAGVNEQFF
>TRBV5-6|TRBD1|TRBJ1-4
CASRPQGEGEKLFF
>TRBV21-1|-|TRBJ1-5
CASDAGTGGQINQPQHF
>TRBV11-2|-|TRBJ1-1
CASSLYGRENTEAFF
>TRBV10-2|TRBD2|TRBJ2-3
CASNGLAGDTQYF
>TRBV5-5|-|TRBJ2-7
CASSLGPHEQYF
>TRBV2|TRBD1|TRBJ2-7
CASTQWATGTYEQYF
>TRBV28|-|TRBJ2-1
CASSFLGPDNEQFF
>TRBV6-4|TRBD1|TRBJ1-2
CASSDTDRDPHGYTF
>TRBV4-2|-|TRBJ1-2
CASSQDARQGIAYGYTF
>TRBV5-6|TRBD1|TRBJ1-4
CASSLDAGTENEKLFF
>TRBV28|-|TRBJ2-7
CASSLLAGGTYEQYF
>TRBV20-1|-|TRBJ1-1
CSARFTEAFF
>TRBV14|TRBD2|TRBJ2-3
CASSPVAGSTDTQYF
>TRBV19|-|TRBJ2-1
CASSIVGAMNNEQFF
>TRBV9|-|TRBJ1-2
CASSVASGDYGYTF
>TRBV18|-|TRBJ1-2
CASSPSSANPNYGYTF
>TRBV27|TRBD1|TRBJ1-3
CASRDREASGNTIYF
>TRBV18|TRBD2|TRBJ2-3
CASSPKGLAGVDTQYF
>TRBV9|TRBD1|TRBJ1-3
CASSGTGGRGNTIYF
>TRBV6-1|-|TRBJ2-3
CASSVRELTDTQYF
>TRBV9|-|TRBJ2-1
CASSVGILGLNEQFF
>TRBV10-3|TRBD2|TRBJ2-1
CAISEQGSGSVSYNEQFF
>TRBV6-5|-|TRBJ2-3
CASSYSWTSTDTQYF
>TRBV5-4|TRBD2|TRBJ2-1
CASRPGTSLGEQFF
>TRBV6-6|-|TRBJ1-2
CASSPGKQANYGYTF
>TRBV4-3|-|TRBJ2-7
CASSQDAEGSYEQYF
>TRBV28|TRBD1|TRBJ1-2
CASSPTGGPTGYGYTF
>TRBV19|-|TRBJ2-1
CASSIGTTGTYNEQFF